This T cell receptor beta chain was profiled in a study of T cells after somatic rescue of genetic block. The protocol was immunoSEQ multiplex PCR, while the TCRdb copy is restricted to in-frame clones and leaves out a portion. Of around 64,000 clones detected, under 95% appear once; the ten largest clones hold about 2.9%. This clone was detected only once. V gave up 3 bases and J gave up 8 bases, with 9 bases separating them. The CDR3 is 13 residues long. The germline CDR1 and CDR2 sequences are SGDLS and YYNGEE. The sample taken for sequencing was peripheral blood mononuclear cells (PBMCs). This chain connects TRBV9 to TRBJ1-6, with D possibly being TRBD1 (6 bases). The sequence came from a man in his forties or fifties. The CDR3 DNA follows: TGTGCCAGCAGCGCGGACAGAGATTCACCCCTCCACTTT. Translated: CASSADRDSPLHF.